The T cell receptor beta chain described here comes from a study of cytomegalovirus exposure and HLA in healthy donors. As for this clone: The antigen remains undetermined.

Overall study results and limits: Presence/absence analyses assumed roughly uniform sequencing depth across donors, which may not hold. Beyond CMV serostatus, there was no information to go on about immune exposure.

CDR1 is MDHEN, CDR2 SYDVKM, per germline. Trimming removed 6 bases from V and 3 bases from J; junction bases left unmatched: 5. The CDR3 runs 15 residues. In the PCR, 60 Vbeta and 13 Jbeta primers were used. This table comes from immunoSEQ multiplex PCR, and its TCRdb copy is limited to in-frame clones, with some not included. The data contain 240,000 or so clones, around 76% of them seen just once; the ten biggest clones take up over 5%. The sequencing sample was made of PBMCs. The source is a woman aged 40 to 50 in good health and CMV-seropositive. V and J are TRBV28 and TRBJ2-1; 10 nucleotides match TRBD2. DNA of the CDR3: TGTGCCAGCAGACCAACTAGCGGGGTCTACAATGAGCAGTTCTTC. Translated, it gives CASRPTSGVYNEQFF.